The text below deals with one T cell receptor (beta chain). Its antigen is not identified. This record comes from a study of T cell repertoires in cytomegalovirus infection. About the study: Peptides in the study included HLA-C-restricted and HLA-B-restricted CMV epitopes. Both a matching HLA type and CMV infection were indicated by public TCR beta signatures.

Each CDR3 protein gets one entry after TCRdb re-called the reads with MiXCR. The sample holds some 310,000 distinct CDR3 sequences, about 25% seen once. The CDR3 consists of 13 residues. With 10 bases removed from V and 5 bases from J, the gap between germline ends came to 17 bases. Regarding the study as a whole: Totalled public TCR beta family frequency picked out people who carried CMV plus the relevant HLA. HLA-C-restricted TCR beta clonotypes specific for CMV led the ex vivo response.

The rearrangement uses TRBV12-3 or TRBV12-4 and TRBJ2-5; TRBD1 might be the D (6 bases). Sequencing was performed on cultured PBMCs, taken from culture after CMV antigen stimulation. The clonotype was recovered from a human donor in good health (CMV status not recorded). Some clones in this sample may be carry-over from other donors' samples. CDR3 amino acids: CAIIQGAFETQYF. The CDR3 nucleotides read TGTGCCATAATACAGGGTGCTTTCGAGACCCAGTACTTC.